Listed below are T cell receptor beta chains from one sample, sequenced in a study of cytomegalovirus exposure and HLA in healthy donors. Clones were read by immunoSEQ multiplex PCR, and TCRdb kept only the in-frame ones, dropping some. This repertoire shows roughly 120,000 clones, 80% to 85% found once; its top ten account for 2% to 2.5%. Sequencing was performed on PBMCs. The receptors come from a woman aged 40 to 49 in good health and CMV-seronegative. Both conserved end residues are part of each CDR3. Fields, in order: clone size, J gene, D gene, V gene, CDR3 protein, CDR3 DNA. The D gene is left open where the match is weak. Where a row states a size, it is once, few, many or the class of an expanded clone; other rows omit it.

>-|TRBJ1-1|-|TRBV2
CASSNPDRPEAFF
TGTGCCAGCAGCAATCCCGACAGACCTGAAGCTTTCTTT
>-|TRBJ2-7|TRBD2|TRBV2
CASRGTSGTSYEQYF
TGTGCCAGCAGAGGGACTAGCGGGACTTCCTACGAGCAGTACTTC
>-|TRBJ2-1|TRBD2|TRBV9
CASSGLADSYNEQFF
TGTGCCAGCAGCGGACTAGCGGATTCCTACAATGAGCAGTTCTTC
>-|TRBJ2-5|-|TRBV4-3
CASSQDHSGYQETQYF
TGCGCCAGCAGCCAAGATCATTCGGGGTACCAAGAGACCCAGTACTTC
>-|TRBJ1-1|-|TRBV14
CASSQVQVAFF
TGTGCCAGCAGCCAAGTACAGGTAGCTTTCTTT
>-|TRBJ1-2|-|TRBV7-9
CASSSFGVVGYTF
TGTGCCAGCAGTTCCTTCGGGGTAGTTGGCTACACCTTC
>-|TRBJ2-3|TRBD2|TRBV5-1
CASKAGGPATQYF
TGCGCCAGCAAGGCGGGAGGGCCAGCTACGCAGTATTTT
>-|TRBJ1-4|TRBD1|TRBV25-1
CASSEYQGATNEKLFF
TGTGCCAGCAGTGAATACCAGGGGGCAACTAATGAAAAACTGTTTTTT
>-|TRBJ1-4|TRBD1|TRBV5-6
CASSLGAGTGVEKLFF
TGTGCCAGCAGCTTGGGGGCCGGCACAGGGGTTGAAAAACTGTTTTTT
>-|TRBJ1-3|TRBD1|TRBV5-1
CASSLEEGARGNTIYF
TGCGCCAGCAGCTTGGAGGAGGGGGCGCGGGGAAACACCATATATTTT
>-|TRBJ1-1|-|TRBV10-2
CASSETPNGAEAFF
TGCGCCAGCAGTGAGACTCCTAACGGGGCTGAAGCTTTCTTT
>-|TRBJ2-3|TRBD2|TRBV2
CASSDTGRGRVQDTQYF
TGTGCCAGCAGTGATACCGGGAGGGGGAGAGTTCAAGATACGCAGTATTTT
>-|TRBJ1-2|-|TRBV6-6
CASCLGAPDNYGYTF
TGTGCCAGCTGCCTAGGGGCCCCAGATAACTATGGCTACACCTTC
>-|TRBJ1-2|-|TRBV27
CASSFSTGGTNYGYTF
TGTGCCAGCAGTTTTTCGACTGGGGGGACCAACTATGGCTACACCTTC
>-|TRBJ2-1|TRBD2|TRBV4-2
CASSQDALAGPYSYNEQFF
TGTGCCAGCAGCCAAGATGCACTAGCGGGACCGTACTCCTACAATGAGCAGTTCTTC
>-|TRBJ1-2|TRBD1|TRBV27
CASSFHAGQGPANYGYTF
TGTGCCAGCAGTTTCCACGCCGGACAGGGGCCAGCTAACTATGGCTACACCTTC
>-|TRBJ1-5|TRBD1|TRBV19
CASSPTGSYSNQPQHF
TGTGCCAGTAGTCCGACAGGGTCTTATAGCAATCAGCCCCAGCATTTT
>-|TRBJ1-2|-|TRBV5-6
CASSPGILANYGYTF
TGTGCCAGCAGCCCGGGGATTTTGGCCAACTATGGCTACACCTTC
>-|TRBJ2-3|-|TRBV4-2
CASSQGPGTDTQYF
TGTGCCAGCAGCCAAGGCCCGGGCACAGATACGCAGTATTTT
>-|TRBJ2-3|-|TRBV4-1
CASSPIQTLGTDTQYF
TGCGCCAGCAGCCCTATCCAAACCCTGGGCACAGATACGCAGTATTTT
>-|TRBJ1-1|-|TRBV6-5
CASSYVSGDPEAFF
TGTGCCAGCAGTTACGTGAGCGGCGACCCTGAAGCTTTCTTT
>-|TRBJ2-1|TRBD2|TRBV9
CASSVAPSGGINEQFF
TGTGCCAGCAGCGTAGCCCCTAGCGGGGGAATCAATGAGCAGTTCTTC
>-|TRBJ2-5|TRBD2|TRBV10-3
CAISQMTSGEETQYF
TGTGCCATCAGTCAAATGACTAGCGGGGAAGAGACCCAGTACTTC
>-|TRBJ1-1|-|TRBV23-1
CASSQSPGGTEAFF
TGCGCCAGCAGTCAATCGCCGGGGGGCACTGAAGCTTTCTTT
>-|TRBJ1-2|-|TRBV5-6
CASSLGMGDTYGYTF
TGTGCCAGCAGCTTGGGAATGGGGGACACCTATGGCTACACCTTC
>-|TRBJ1-1|-|TRBV18
CASSPASQPMNTEAFF
TGTGCCAGCTCACCCGCGTCACAGCCTATGAACACTGAAGCTTTCTTT
>-|TRBJ1-5|-|TRBV6-5
CASSLSTGQPQHF
TGTGCCAGCAGCTTGTCGACGGGGCAGCCCCAGCATTTT
>-|TRBJ1-3|-|TRBV7-9
CSSSLSLSGNTIYF
TGTTCCAGCAGCTTATCCCTCTCTGGAAACACCATATATTTT
>-|TRBJ1-3|-|TRBV5-8
CASSPGEIGNTIYF
TGCGCCAGCAGCCCTGGGGAGATCGGAAACACCATATATTTT
>-|TRBJ2-4|-|TRBV18
CASSPLAGIGKNIQYF
TGTGCCAGCTCACCACTGGCGGGGATCGGCAAAAACATTCAGTACTTC
>once|TRBJ2-7|TRBD2|TRBV7-2
CASTLRGGAITYEQYF
TGTGCCAGCACCTTGCGGGGGGGGGCGATAACCTACGAGCAGTACTTC
>-|TRBJ2-7|-|TRBV28
CASSLFGQSSSYEQYF
TGTGCCAGCAGTTTATTTGGGCAGAGTAGCTCCTACGAGCAGTACTTC
>-|TRBJ1-4|TRBD1|TRBV27
CASSLLGAGTGNEKLFF
TGTGCCAGCAGTCTTCTTGGGGCCGGGACAGGGAATGAAAAACTGTTTTTT
>-|TRBJ2-3|-|TRBV5-4
CAGKGGGTQYF
TGTGCCGGAAAAGGTGGGGGCACGCAGTATTTT
>-|TRBJ1-5|TRBD1|TRBV30
CAWTKPSGTGSNQPQHF
TGTGCCTGGACTAAACCCTCCGGGACAGGGAGCAATCAGCCCCAGCATTTT
>-|TRBJ2-5|-|TRBV7-9
CSSSLLEETQYF
TGTTCCAGCAGCTTACTAGAAGAGACCCAGTACTTC
>-|TRBJ2-7|TRBD2|TRBV5-1
CASSSGGASYEQYF
TGCGCCAGCAGTAGCGGGGGAGCATCCTACGAGCAGTACTTC
>-|TRBJ2-2|TRBD2|TRBV7-8
CASSPTDPLAGSTGELFF
TGTGCCAGCAGCCCGACCGATCCTCTAGCGGGGAGCACCGGGGAGCTGTTTTTT
>-|TRBJ2-1|TRBD2|TRBV6-5
CASSPTSGGNEQFF
TGTGCCAGCAGTCCGACTAGCGGGGGTAATGAGCAGTTCTTC
>-|TRBJ1-1|TRBD1|TRBV10-1
CASSEDRDGTEAFF
TGCGCCAGCAGTGAGGACAGGGATGGCACTGAAGCTTTCTTT
>-|TRBJ2-5|TRBD2|TRBV2
CASGAGGEVETQYF
TGTGCCAGCGGGGCGGGAGGCGAGGTGGAGACCCAGTACTTC
>-|TRBJ1-5|TRBD1|TRBV6-1
CASSVEQGHSNQPQHF
TGTGCCAGCAGTGTCGAACAGGGGCATAGCAATCAGCCCCAGCATTTT
>-|TRBJ2-5|-|TRBV6-5
CASSQGSGETQYF
TGTGCCAGCAGTCAAGGGAGTGGGGAGACCCAGTACTTC
>-|TRBJ1-2|-|TRBV7-6
CASSSPDRGLWTF
TGTGCCAGCAGCTCACCTGACCGAGGGCTATGGACCTTC
>-|TRBJ1-2|-|TRBV10-3
CAISESFGLGDNYGYTF
TGTGCCATCAGTGAGTCGTTCGGGTTAGGGGATAACTATGGCTACACCTTC
>-|TRBJ1-2|TRBD1|TRBV27
CASSPGQFYGYTF
TGTGCCAGCAGCCCGGGACAGTTCTATGGCTACACCTTC
>-|TRBJ1-2|TRBD1|TRBV30
CAWNQFPGQGSNPDGYTF
TGTGCCTGGAATCAATTCCCGGGACAGGGTTCTAATCCTGATGGCTACACCTTC
>-|TRBJ2-2|TRBD2|TRBV19
CATRQLAFPGELFF
TGTGCCACCCGCCAACTAGCGTTTCCCGGGGAGCTGTTTTTT
>-|TRBJ1-2|TRBD1|TRBV5-1
CASSLSQGAGGYTF
TGCGCCAGCAGCTTGTCTCAGGGGGCGGGTGGCTACACCTTC
>-|TRBJ2-2|-|TRBV19
CASSIGRVAGELFF
TGTGCCAGTAGTATAGGCAGGGTAGCCGGGGAGCTGTTTTTT
>-|TRBJ2-2|TRBD1|TRBV28
CASSPPDRVVTGELFF
TGTGCCAGCAGTCCCCCGGACAGGGTTGTTACCGGGGAGCTGTTTTTT
>-|TRBJ2-3|-|TRBV10-2
CASSDSSFTDTQYF
TGCGCCAGCAGTGATTCGAGCTTCACAGATACGCAGTATTTT
>-|TRBJ1-5|TRBD1|TRBV27
CASSTGGLGQPQHF
TGTGCCAGCAGCACAGGGGGACTGGGCCAGCCCCAGCATTTT
>-|TRBJ1-1|-|TRBV4-1
CASSSYGGDTEAFF
TGCGCCAGCAGCTCTTACGGGGGGGACACTGAAGCTTTCTTT
>-|TRBJ1-2|-|TRBV5-4
CASSPQRTDVYGYTF
TGTGCCAGCAGCCCACAACGGACAGACGTCTATGGCTACACCTTC
>few|TRBJ2-3|-|TRBV7-6
CASSGGTRLDTQYF
TGTGCCAGCAGCGGGGGGACTCGATTAGATACGCAGTATTTT
>-|TRBJ1-2|TRBD1|TRBV7-9
CAMEPGDSSPGYTF
TGTGCCATGGAGCCTGGGGACAGTTCCCCTGGCTACACCTTC
>-|TRBJ1-1|-|TRBV6-1
CASSKTGNIAEAFF
TGTGCCAGCAGTAAAACAGGGAATATCGCTGAAGCTTTCTTT
>-|TRBJ2-7|-|TRBV7-6
CANSLSVSYEQYF
TGTGCCAACAGCTTATCAGTCAGTTACGAGCAGTACTTC
>-|TRBJ2-7|-|TRBV2
CASNGGNGVEQYF
TGTGCCAGCAATGGGGGGAACGGGGTCGAGCAGTACTTC